The 28 T cell receptor beta chains below come from one sample, sequenced in a study of shared clonotypes between healthy human individuals. Using immunoSEQ multiplex PCR, the repertoire was profiled, and TCRdb retains in-frame clones only, with some absent. Of roughly 2.1 million clones detected, approximately 94% appear once; the ten largest clones hold roughly 1.8%. Naive CD8 isolation took CD45RO-negative cells positively selected for CCR7 and excluded terminally differentiated effector memory CD45RA+ cells. Sequenced: naive CD8+ T cells from PBMCs. These receptors all come from a man younger than 30 in good health. Some clones in this sample may be carry-over from other donors' samples.

The chain joins TRBV4-3 to TRBJ1-1, with TRBD1 as a possible D gene (6 bases). Trimming removed 0 bases from V and 8 bases from J, with 10 bases in between. The CDR3 contains 13 residues. Germline CDR1 and CDR2: LGHNA and YSLEER. CDR3 coding DNA: TGCGCCAGCAGCCAAGATAGTAGGGGGGAAGCTTTCTTT. It translates to CASSQDSRGEAFF.

Note on this clone: Other DNA sequences within the sample encode an identical CDR3. J is TRBJ1-2 and V is TRBV6-5; the D gene is possibly TRBD1 (6 bases). Per the germline V gene, CDR1 is MNHEY and CDR2 is SVGAGI. Trimming shortened V by 0 bases and J by 5 bases, and 10 bases separated the two germline ends. This CDR3 is 14 amino acids long. The CDR3 region is CASSYSEGTYGYTF. The CDR3 DNA sequence: TGTGCCAGCAGTTACTCGGAGGGGACATATGGCTACACCTTC.

The V call is TRBV5-4, the J call TRBJ2-1; D may be TRBD2 (6 bases). The V gene lost 2 bases and the J gene lost 7 bases, with 13 bases spanning the gap. The CDR3 is made up of 14 amino acids. Germline-derived CDR1 and CDR2 are SGHNT and YYREEE (reference sequence). CDR3 in amino acids: CASSFMAGRNEQFF. CDR3 DNA: TGTGCCAGCAGCTTCATGGCAGGGAGGAATGAGCAGTTCTTC.

The rearrangement joins TRBV4-1 to TRBJ2-5; 12 bases agree with TRBD2. The CDR3 loop spans 15 amino acids. With V trimmed by 5 bases and J by 5 bases, 6 bases remained unmatched. Germline loops: CDR1 MGHRA, CDR2 YSYEKL. Here the CDR3 reads CASSARLAGVETQYF. The CDR3 nucleotides are TGCGCCAGCAGCGCCCGACTAGCGGGAGTGGAGACCCAGTACTTC.

The count of this clone is one. One junction end does not reproduce the germline sequence, and a read error may be involved. The rearrangement links TRBV29-1 to TRBJ1-2; 8 bases match TRBD1. The CDR3 contains 12 residues. Germline assignment: CDR1 SQVTM and CDR2 ANQGSEA. The CDR3 sequence is CSVQDRGYGYTF. CDR3 coding DNA: TGCAGCGTTCAAGACAGGGGCTATGGCTACACCTTC.

This chain connects TRBV6-5 to TRBJ1-1; D possibly corresponds to TRBD1 (5 bases). Germline V lookup: CDR1 MNHEY, CDR2 SVGAGI. This CDR3 region has 13 residues. V lost 4 bases to trimming and J lost 4 bases, with 10 bases between them. This chain's CDR3 is CASSWGEITEAFF. The CDR3 DNA is TGTGCCAGCAGTTGGGGGGAGATCACTGAAGCTTTCTTT.

The V and J genes are TRBV5-1 and TRBJ2-7, with 8 bases matching TRBD2. Germline CDR1 reads SGHRS; CDR2 reads YFSETQ. The CDR3 is made up of 18 amino acids. Germline trimming cut 0 bases from V and 5 bases from J; bases unmatched to any gene: 16. The DNA of the CDR3 is TGCGCCAGCAGCTTGGATGGACTAGCTATATCCCTAGCGAACGAGCAGTACTTC. Translated: CASSLDGLAISLANEQYF.

A word on this clone: Other DNA sequences in the same sample also yield this CDR3. This sequence joins TRBV7-3 and TRBJ2-7; D is undetermined. This CDR3 region has 13 residues. V lost 5 bases to trimming and J lost 4 bases, with 12 bases between them. Germline V gives CDR1 SGHTA, CDR2 FQGTGA. The DNA for the CDR3 is TGTGCCAGCAGCCCCCGTTTGGGTTACGAGCAGTACTTC. This gives the protein CASSPRLGYEQYF.

This chain connects TRBV9 to TRBJ2-2; 8 bases line up with TRBD1. This CDR3 spans 16 amino acids. The ends lost 0 bases at V and 0 bases at J; junction bases unmatched: 1. Germline loops: CDR1 SGDLS, CDR2 YYNGEE. The CDR3 region is CASSVEQGANTGELFF. The DNA of the CDR3 is TGTGCCAGCAGCGTAGAACAGGGGGCGAACACCGGGGAGCTGTTTTTT.

V gene TRBV18 combines with J gene TRBJ2-1; D perhaps matches TRBD2 (5 bases). The CDR3 length is 16 residues. CDR1 KGHSH and CDR2 LQKENI come from the germline V gene. V was cut by 2 bases and J by 0 bases, with 11 bases left in between. Here the CDR3 DNA reads TGTGCCAGCTCACCATCGGACTTCAGCTCCTACAATGAGCAGTTCTTC. Translated, it gives CASSPSDFSSYNEQFF.

V is TRBV7-2 and J is TRBJ2-3, with no clear D. CDR1 SGHTA and CDR2 FQGNSA come from the germline V gene. V lost 5 bases and J 2 bases, leaving 14 bases between the germline ends. The CDR3 extends over 15 amino acids. DNA for the CDR3: TGTGCCAGCAGCGCCTCGCTGCGACTCACAGATACGCAGTATTTT. Its protein is CASSASLRLTDTQYF.

V is TRBV28 and J is TRBJ1-3; no firm D call. CDR3 size: 16 residues. The V gene lost 4 bases and the J gene lost 4 bases, with 17 bases spanning the gap. Germline V gene lookup returns CDR1 MDHEN and CDR2 SYDVKM. The CDR3 DNA is TGTGCCAGCAGTTCCGGCCCTACCCTGAGGGGAAACACCATATATTTT. It codes for CASSSGPTLRGNTIYF.

The rearrangement joins TRBV27 to TRBJ2-1, with 7 bases fitting TRBD2. The V and J ends lost 5 bases and 7 bases, in that order; junction bases with no gene match: 14. CDR3 size: 16 residues. Germline lookup yields CDR1 MNHEY and CDR2 SMNVEV (reference sequence). As DNA, the CDR3 is TGTGCCAGCAGTCTCTTAGCGGGCCCAATGGGGAATGAGCAGTTCTTC. Translated, it gives CASSLLAGPMGNEQFF.

This clone has a single count. The chain carries TRBV19 and TRBJ2-3; 13 nucleotides line up with TRBD2. V shed 4 bases, J shed 3 bases, and the junction held 1 base outside the gene matches. CDR1 LNHDA and CDR2 SQIVND come from the germline V gene (reference sequence). CDR3 size: 15 residues. CDR3 DNA: TGTGCCAGTAGTAAGACTAGCGGGAGGACAGATACGCAGTATTTT. Residues: CASSKTSGRTDTQYF. Full variable domain (missing parts from reference TRBV19 and TRBJ2-3): DGGITQSPKYLFRKEGQNVTLSCEQNLNHDAMYWYRQDPGQGLRLIYYSQIVNDFQKGDIAEGYSVSREKKESFPLTVTSAQKNPTAFYLCASSKTSGRTDTQYFGPGTRLTVL.

The J gene is TRBJ1-1, the V gene TRBV27; no reliable D call. The germline gives CDR1 MNHEY, CDR2 SMNVEV (reference sequence). V was cut by 0 bases and J by 0 bases, with 11 bases left in between. The length of the CDR3 is 16 residues. CDR3: CASSLSTSAMNTEAFF. The CDR3 region has the DNA TGTGCCAGCAGTTTATCAACAAGCGCGATGAACACTGAAGCTTTCTTT.

V usage is TRBV11-2 and J usage is TRBJ2-3; no reliable D call. The length of the CDR3 is 12 residues. Per germline, CDR1 SGHAT and CDR2 FQNNGV. V was clipped by 10 bases and J by 2 bases, with 10 bases between them. The CDR3 spells CATKGHTDTQYF. In DNA, the CDR3 is TGTGCCACCAAGGGCCACACAGATACGCAGTATTTT. Using reference TRBV11-2 and TRBJ2-3 for the parts outside the CDR3, the full variable domain is EAGVAQSPRYKIIEKRQSVAFWCNPISGHATLYWYQQILGQGPKLLIQFQNNGVVDDSQLPKDRFSAERLKGVDSTLKIQPAKLEDSAVYLCATKGHTDTQYFGPGTRLTVL.

The genes are TRBV9 and TRBJ2-1, with TRBD1 as a possible D gene (5 bases). The CDR3 is made up of 16 amino acids. The germline gives CDR1 SGDLS, CDR2 YYNGEE. Deletions cut 4 bases from V and 5 bases from J, with 19 bases between. The DNA for the CDR3 is TGTGCCAGCAGCTTATCAGGGTCTGAGGTTAACAATGAGCAGTTCTTC. It yields the protein CASSLSGSEVNNEQFF.

Of note for this clone: Other DNA variants within this sample encode the same CDR3. The rearrangement uses TRBV6-4 and TRBJ2-2, with TRBD1 as a possible D gene (6 bases). V gave up 8 bases and J gave up 1 base, with 8 bases separating them. The CDR3 consists of 13 residues. Germline V gives CDR1 MRHNA, CDR2 SNTAGT. The CDR3 DNA reads as TGTGCCAGCCGAGGGGGGAACACCGGGGAGCTGTTTTTT. It codes for CASRGGNTGELFF.

This clone was seen more than once but under ten times. This rearrangement joins TRBV28 to TRBJ1-5, with 9 bases fitting TRBD1. V shed 5 bases, J shed 5 bases, and the junction held 4 bases outside the gene matches. The CDR3 is 14 residues long. CDR1 and CDR2 (germline): MDHEN, SYDVKM. CDR3 sequence reads: CASSGDREDQPQHF. In DNA, the CDR3 is TGTGCCAGCAGTGGGGACAGGGAGGATCAGCCCCAGCATTTT.

The chain is built from TRBV7-9 and TRBJ2-7, with D possibly matching TRBD1 (7 bases). Per germline, CDR1 SEHNR and CDR2 FQNEAQ (reference sequence). V was clipped by 5 bases and J by 6 bases, with 14 bases between them. The CDR3 loop spans 13 amino acids. CDR3 sequence reads: CASSDRVEGEQYF. CDR3 DNA: TGTGCCAGCAGCGACAGGGTGGAGGGCGAGCAGTACTTC.

This clone was recorded a few times. V usage is TRBV5-5 and J usage is TRBJ1-1; perhaps TRBD1 as D (6 bases). This CDR3 has 14 residues. The V gene lost 2 bases and the J gene lost 6 bases, with 14 bases spanning the gap. The germline CDR1 and CDR2 sequences are SGHKS and YYEKEE (reference sequence). CDR3 region: CASSFGRGAAEAFF. CDR3 coding DNA: TGTGCCAGCAGCTTCGGGCGGGGGGCCGCTGAAGCTTTCTTT. The complete variable domain, with remaining parts taken from reference TRBV5-5 and TRBJ1-1, reads DAGVTQSPTHLIKTRGQQVTLRCSPISGHKSVSWYQQVLGQGPQFIFQYYEKEERGRGNFPDRFSARQFPNYSSELNVNALLLGDSALYLCASSFGRGAAEAFFGQGTRLTVV.

CDR3 loop: CASSLGVGGRAWGEQFF. Here the CDR3 DNA reads TGTGCCAGCAGCTTAGGAGTAGGCGGGAGGGCCTGGGGTGAGCAGTTCTTC. The V call is TRBV7-9, the J call TRBJ2-1, with TRBD2 identical over 9 bases. The CDR3 covers 17 residues. The germline CDR1 and CDR2 sequences are SEHNR and FQNEAQ (reference sequence). The V gene end was trimmed by 1 base and the J gene end by 9 bases; junction bases not matched to a gene: 13.

The rearrangement uses TRBV7-9 and TRBJ2-1; 11 bases fit TRBD2. The germline V gene has CDR1 SEHNR and CDR2 FQNEAQ (reference sequence). V lost 3 bases, J lost 0 bases, and 7 bases stayed unmatched. The CDR3 has 18 residues. The CDR3 region is CASSFGLAGLSSYNEQFF. In DNA form, the CDR3 reads TGTGCCAGCAGCTTTGGACTAGCGGGTTTAAGCTCCTACAATGAGCAGTTCTTC.

V usage is TRBV25-1 and J usage is TRBJ1-4, with D perhaps matching TRBD1 (5 bases). Per germline, CDR1 MGHDK and CDR2 SYGVNS. V dropped 3 bases and J dropped 8 bases, with 16 bases sitting between them. This CDR3 has 15 residues. CDR3 loop: CASSERQSMGEKLFF. DNA for the CDR3: TGTGCCAGCAGTGAGAGACAGAGTATGGGAGAAAAACTGTTTTTT.

The J gene is TRBJ2-5, the V gene TRBV13, with D unresolved. CDR3 length equals 14 residues. Trimming took off 5 bases at V and 2 bases at J, with 12 bases between the two ends. The germline V gene has CDR1 PRHDT and CDR2 FYEKMQ (reference sequence). The CDR3 sequence is CASSGRREQETQYF. For the CDR3, the DNA is TGTGCCAGCAGCGGACGGAGAGAGCAAGAGACCCAGTACTTC.

The CDR3 DNA sequence: TGTGCCAGCAGCGAAGGGGCCGCTCAGCCCCAGCATTTT. This sequence encodes CASSEGAAQPQHF. The rearrangement joins TRBV11-2 to TRBJ1-5; weak D call: TRBD1 (5 bases). V lost 5 bases and J lost 6, with 11 bases in between. The CDR3 covers 13 residues. In germline, CDR1 is SGHAT, CDR2 FQNNGV.

The J gene is TRBJ1-5, the V gene TRBV6-5, with D possibly being TRBD1 (6 bases). The germline CDR1 and CDR2 sequences are MNHEY and SVGAGI. The germline V and J ends were trimmed by 6 bases and 1 base, with 13 bases remaining between them. The CDR3 length is 15 residues. The CDR3 region is CASRHLTGSNQPQHF. The CDR3 coding sequence is TGTGCCAGCAGACACCTTACAGGGAGCAATCAGCCCCAGCATTTT.

The CDR3 spells CASGQGARGNTIYF. For the CDR3, the DNA is TGTGCCAGTGGGCAGGGGGCGAGGGGAAACACCATATATTTT. This chain links TRBV9 with TRBJ1-3; TRBD1 matches at 8 bases. The CDR3 is 14 residues long. The J segment lost 4 bases and the V segment lost 8 bases, leaving 8 bases of the junction unmatched. In germline, CDR1 is SGDLS, CDR2 YYNGEE.